The entry that follows covers one T cell receptor (beta chain) sequence. Its antigen is undetermined. The sample belongs to a study of CD4 T cells in relation to SARS-CoV-2 and coronaviruses. Study information: Median patient age was roughly 40 years, spanning 21 to 72 years. Whole-study results and caveats: About 64% of donors had memory CD4+ clonotypes crossrecognizing SARS-CoV-2 and common cold coronavirus spike. This crossreactivity analysis covered spike protein alone, no other viral proteins.

Germline CDR1 reads SGHRS; CDR2 reads YFSETQ. The V gene end was trimmed by 0 bases and the J gene end by 4 bases; junction bases not matched to a gene: 7. CDR3 size: 15 residues. Naive and memory CD4+ T cell DNA was deep-sequenced without culture. Here immunoSEQ multiplex PCR was the method, and the copy in TCRdb shows in-frame clones only, minus some. This repertoire shows some 60,000 clones, around 90% found once; its top ten account for about 0.4%. This receptor was identified in an adult with COVID-19. The chain couples TRBV5-1 to TRBJ2-7, with 7 bases matching TRBD2. Material for sequencing was naive CD4+ T cells from PBMCs. Noted subset: naive CD4+ T cells isolated by negative enrichment. In nucleotides, the CDR3 is TGCGCCAGCAGCTTGGTAGCTAGCGGAAGGTACGAGCAGTACTTC. This codes for CASSLVASGRYEQYF.